Included here is one T cell receptor beta chain sequence, with context. Its antigen remains unidentified. Germline CDR1 reads KGHSH; CDR2 reads LQKENI. The CDR3 is 15 residues long. Deletions cut 6 bases from V and 5 bases from J, with 17 bases between. DNA was extracted from around 1-9.1 million thawed cryopreserved PBMC. The data are from a study of long-term antiretroviral therapy in people with HIV. Study-level points and caveats: When set beside controls, HIV repertoires had CDR3 length ranges that were narrower. ART adherence, viral resistance and therapy changes went undocumented. Clones that expanded before ART (that is, prior to treatment) dominated the repertoire at all time points.

Runs used v3.0 of the immunoSEQ assay and were done at survey level. Clones were read by immunoSEQ multiplex PCR, and TCRdb kept only the in-frame ones, dropping some. Of 30,000 to 40,000 clones listed, roughly 85% were seen once; the top ten hold roughly 7.3%. The TCR sequence derives from a man between 18 and 29 years old with HIV. The chain has TRBV18 and TRBJ2-1, with a possible D match to TRBD2 (6 bases). The sample consisted of unsorted PBMCs, taken 0.4 years before starting antiretroviral therapy. The CDR3 is CASSPGGTPNNEQFF. The CDR3 DNA reads TGTGCCAGCTCCCCAGGCGGGACTCCGAACAATGAGCAGTTCTTC.